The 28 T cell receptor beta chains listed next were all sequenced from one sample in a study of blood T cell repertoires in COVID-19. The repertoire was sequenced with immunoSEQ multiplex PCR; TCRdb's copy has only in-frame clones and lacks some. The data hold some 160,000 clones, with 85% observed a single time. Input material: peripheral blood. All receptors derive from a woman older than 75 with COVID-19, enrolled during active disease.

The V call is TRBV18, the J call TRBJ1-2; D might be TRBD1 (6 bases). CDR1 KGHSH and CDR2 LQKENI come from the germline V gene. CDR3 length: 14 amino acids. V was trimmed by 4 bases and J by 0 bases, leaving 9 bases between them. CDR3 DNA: TGTGCCAGCTCACGAAACAGGGCTAACTATGGCTACACCTTC. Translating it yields CASSRNRANYGYTF.

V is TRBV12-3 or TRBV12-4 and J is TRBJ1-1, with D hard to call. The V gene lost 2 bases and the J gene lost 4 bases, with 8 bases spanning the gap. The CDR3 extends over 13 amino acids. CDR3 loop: CASSLIGSTEAFF. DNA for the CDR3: TGTGCCAGCAGTTTAATCGGGAGCACTGAAGCTTTCTTT.

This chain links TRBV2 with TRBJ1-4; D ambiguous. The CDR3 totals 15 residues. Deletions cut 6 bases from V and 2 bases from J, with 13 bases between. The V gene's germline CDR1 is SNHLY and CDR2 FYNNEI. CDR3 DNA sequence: TGTGCCAGCAGCCTAGAAGGATTTACTAATGAAAAACTGTTTTTT. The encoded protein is CASSLEGFTNEKLFF. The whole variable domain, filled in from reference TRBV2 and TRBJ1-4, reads EPEVTQTPSHQVTQMGQEVILRCVPISNHLYFYWYRQILGQKVEFLVSFYNNEISEKSEIFDDQFSVERPDGSNFTLKIRSTKLEDSAMYFCASSLEGFTNEKLFFGSGTQLSVL.

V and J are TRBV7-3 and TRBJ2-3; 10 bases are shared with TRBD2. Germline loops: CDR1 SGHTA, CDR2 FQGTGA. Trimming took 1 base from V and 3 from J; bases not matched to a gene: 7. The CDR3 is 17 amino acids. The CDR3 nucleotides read TGTGCCAGCAGCTTAATGGTCTCTAGCGGGGGAACAGATACGCAGTATTTT. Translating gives CASSLMVSSGGTDTQYF.

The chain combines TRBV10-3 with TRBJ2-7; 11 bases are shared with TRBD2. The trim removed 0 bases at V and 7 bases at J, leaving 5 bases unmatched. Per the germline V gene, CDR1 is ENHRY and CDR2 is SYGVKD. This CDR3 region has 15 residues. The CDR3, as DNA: TGTGCCATCAGTGAGTCGACTAGCGGGAAAGGGGAGCAGTACTTC. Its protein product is CAISESTSGKGEQYF.

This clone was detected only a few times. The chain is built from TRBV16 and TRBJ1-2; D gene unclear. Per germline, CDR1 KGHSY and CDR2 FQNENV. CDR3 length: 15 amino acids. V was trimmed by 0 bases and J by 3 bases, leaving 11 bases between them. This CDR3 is CASSQSVQSHYGYTF. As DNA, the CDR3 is TGTGCCAGCAGCCAATCGGTACAGAGCCACTATGGCTACACCTTC.

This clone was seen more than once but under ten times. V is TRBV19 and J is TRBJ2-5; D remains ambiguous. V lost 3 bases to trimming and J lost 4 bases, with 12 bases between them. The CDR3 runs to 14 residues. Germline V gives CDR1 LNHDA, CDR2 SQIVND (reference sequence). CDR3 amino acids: CASSMWLGRETQYF. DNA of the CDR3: TGTGCCAGTAGTATGTGGCTAGGCAGAGAGACCCAGTACTTC.

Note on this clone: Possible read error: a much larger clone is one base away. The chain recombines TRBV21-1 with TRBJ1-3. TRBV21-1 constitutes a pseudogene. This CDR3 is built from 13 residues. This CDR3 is CASSWSSGNTIYF. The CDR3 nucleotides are TGTGCCAGCAGCTGGAGCTCTGGAAACACCATATATTTT.

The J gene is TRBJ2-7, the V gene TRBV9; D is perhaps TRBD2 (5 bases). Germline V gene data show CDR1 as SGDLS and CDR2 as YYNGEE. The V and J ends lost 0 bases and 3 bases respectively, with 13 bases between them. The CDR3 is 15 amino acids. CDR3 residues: CASSVGSGVDYEQYF. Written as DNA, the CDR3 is TGTGCCAGCAGCGTAGGATCCGGGGTGGACTACGAGCAGTACTTC.

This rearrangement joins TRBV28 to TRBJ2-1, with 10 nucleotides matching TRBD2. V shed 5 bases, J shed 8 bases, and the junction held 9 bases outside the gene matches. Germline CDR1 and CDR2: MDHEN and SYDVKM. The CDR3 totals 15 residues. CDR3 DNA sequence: TGTGCCAGCAGTCCCTCCGGGCTAGCGGGAGATGAGCAGTTCTTC. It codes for CASSPSGLAGDEQFF.

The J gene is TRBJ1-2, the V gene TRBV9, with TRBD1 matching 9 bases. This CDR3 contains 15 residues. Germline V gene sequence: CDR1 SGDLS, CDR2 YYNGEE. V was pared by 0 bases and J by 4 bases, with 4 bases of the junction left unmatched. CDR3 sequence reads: CASSVGQGQGYGYTF. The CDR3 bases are TGTGCCAGCAGCGTAGGACAGGGACAGGGCTATGGCTACACCTTC. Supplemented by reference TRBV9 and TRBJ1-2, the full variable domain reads DSGVTQTPKHLITATGQRVTLRCSPRSGDLSVYWYQQSLDQGLQFLIQYYNGEERAKGNILERFSAQQFPDLHSELNLSSLELGDSALYFCASSVGQGQGYGYTFGSGTRLTVV.

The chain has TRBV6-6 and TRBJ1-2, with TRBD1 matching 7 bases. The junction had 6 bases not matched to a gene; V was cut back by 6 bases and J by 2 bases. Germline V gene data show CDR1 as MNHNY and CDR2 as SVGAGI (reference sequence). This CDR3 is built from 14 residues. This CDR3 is CASSLDRQNYGYTF. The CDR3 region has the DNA TGTGCCAGCAGCTTGGACAGGCAAAACTATGGCTACACCTTC.

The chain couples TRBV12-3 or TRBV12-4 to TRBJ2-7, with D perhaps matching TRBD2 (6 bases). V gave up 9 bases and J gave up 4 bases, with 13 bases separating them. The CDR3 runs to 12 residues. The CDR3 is CARGRGRYEQYF. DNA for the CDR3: TGTGCCAGGGGGCGGGGTAGGTACGAGCAGTACTTC.

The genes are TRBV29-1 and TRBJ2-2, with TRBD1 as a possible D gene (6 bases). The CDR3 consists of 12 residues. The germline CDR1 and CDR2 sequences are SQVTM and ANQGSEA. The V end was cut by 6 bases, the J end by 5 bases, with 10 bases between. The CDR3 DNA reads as TGCAGCGTCGGACAGCAAACCGGGGAGCTGTTTTTT. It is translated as CSVGQQTGELFF.

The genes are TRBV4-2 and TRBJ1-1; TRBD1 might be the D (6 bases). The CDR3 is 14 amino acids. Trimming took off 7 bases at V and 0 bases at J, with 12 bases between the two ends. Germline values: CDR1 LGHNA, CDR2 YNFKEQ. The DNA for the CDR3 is TGTGCCAGCAACCGGGACACCATGAACACTGAAGCTTTCTTT. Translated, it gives CASNRDTMNTEAFF.

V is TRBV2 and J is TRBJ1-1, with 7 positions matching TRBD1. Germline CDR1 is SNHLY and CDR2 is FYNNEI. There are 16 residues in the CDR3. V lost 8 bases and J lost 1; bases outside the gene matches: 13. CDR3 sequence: CASGVPLGQRNTEAFF. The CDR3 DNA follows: TGTGCCAGCGGGGTCCCACTGGGACAGCGGAACACTGAAGCTTTCTTT.

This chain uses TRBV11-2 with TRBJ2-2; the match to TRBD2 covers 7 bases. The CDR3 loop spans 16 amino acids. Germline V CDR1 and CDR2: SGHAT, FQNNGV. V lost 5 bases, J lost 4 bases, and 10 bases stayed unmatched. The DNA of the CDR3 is TGTGCCAGCAGCCCACCGAGCGGGACGGTCACCGGGGAGCTGTTTTTT. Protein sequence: CASSPPSGTVTGELFF.

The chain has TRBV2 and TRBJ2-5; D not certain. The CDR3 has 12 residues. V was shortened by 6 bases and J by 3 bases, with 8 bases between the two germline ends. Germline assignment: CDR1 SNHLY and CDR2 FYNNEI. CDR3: CASREREETQYF. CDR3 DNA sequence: TGTGCCAGCAGGGAAAGAGAAGAGACCCAGTACTTC.

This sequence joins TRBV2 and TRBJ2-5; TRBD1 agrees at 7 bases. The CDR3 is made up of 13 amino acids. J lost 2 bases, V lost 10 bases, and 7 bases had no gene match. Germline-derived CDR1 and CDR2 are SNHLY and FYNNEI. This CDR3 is CATTPGQQETQYF. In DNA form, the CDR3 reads TGTGCCACCACACCGGGACAGCAAGAGACCCAGTACTTC.

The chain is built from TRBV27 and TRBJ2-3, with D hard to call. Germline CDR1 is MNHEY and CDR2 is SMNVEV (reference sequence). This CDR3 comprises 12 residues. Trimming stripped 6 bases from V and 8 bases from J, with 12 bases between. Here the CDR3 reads CASSLTRVTQYF. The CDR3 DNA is TGTGCCAGCAGCCTAACCCGGGTTACGCAGTATTTT.

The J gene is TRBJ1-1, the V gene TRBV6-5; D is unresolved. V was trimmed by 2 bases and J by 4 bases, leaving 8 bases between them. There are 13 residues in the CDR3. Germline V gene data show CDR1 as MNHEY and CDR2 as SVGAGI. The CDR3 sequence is CASSYGPPTEAFF. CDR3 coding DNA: TGTGCCAGCAGTTACGGGCCTCCCACTGAAGCTTTCTTT.

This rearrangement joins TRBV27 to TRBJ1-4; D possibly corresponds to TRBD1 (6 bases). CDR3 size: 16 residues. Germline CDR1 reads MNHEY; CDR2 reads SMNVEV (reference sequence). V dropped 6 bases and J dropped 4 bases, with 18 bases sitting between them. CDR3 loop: CASRPTRQAFNEKLFF. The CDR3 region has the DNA TGTGCCAGCAGACCTACCCGACAGGCCTTTAATGAAAAACTGTTTTTT.

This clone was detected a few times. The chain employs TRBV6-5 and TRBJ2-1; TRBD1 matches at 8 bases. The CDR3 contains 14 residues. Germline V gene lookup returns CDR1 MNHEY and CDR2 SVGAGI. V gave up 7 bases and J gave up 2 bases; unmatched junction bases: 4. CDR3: CASTATGAYNEQFF. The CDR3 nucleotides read TGTGCCAGCACCGCGACAGGGGCCTACAATGAGCAGTTCTTC.

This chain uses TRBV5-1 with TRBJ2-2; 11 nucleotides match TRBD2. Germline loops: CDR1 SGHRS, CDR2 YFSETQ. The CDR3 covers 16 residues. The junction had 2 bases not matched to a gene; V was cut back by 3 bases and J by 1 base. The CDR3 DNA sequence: TGCGCCAGCAGCTCCCTAGCGGGAGGGAACACCGGGGAGCTGTTTTTT. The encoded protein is CASSSLAGGNTGELFF.

The CDR3 nucleotides are TGTGCCAGCAACACACAGGGGGGAAATCAGCCCCAGCATTTT. This encodes CASNTQGGNQPQHF. The chain links TRBV2 to TRBJ1-5; 8 bases match TRBD1. Trimming removed 7 bases from V and 4 bases from J; junction bases left unmatched: 6. Germline CDR1 is SNHLY and CDR2 is FYNNEI. This CDR3 has 14 residues.

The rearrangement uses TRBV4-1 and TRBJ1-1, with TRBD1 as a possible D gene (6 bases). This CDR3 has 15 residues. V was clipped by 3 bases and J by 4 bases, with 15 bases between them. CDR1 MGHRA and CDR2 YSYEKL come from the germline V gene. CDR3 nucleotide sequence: TGCGCCAGCAGCCAGGGACATCCGAGGAGCACTGAAGCTTTCTTT. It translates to CASSQGHPRSTEAFF.

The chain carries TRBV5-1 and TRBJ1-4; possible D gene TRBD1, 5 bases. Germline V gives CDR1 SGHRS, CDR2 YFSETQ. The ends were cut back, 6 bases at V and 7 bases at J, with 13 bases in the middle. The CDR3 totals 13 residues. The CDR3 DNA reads TGCGCCAGCAAACGGGGGTTGGGTGAAAAACTGTTTTTT. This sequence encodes CASKRGLGEKLFF.

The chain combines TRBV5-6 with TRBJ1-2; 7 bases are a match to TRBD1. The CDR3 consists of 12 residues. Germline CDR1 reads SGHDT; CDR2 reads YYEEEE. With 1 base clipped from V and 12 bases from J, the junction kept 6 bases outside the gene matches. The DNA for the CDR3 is TGTGCCAGCAGCTTGCGGGACAGTCAAAACACCTTC. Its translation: CASSLRDSQNTF.